The rows below give T cell receptor beta chains drawn from one sample of a study of T cells in Graves' hyperthyroidism and ophthalmopathy. TCRdb re-derived calls from the multiplex PCR reads in MiXCR, one entry per CDR3 protein. Of approximately 600,000 distinct CDR3 sequences listed, roughly 20% are singletons. The sequenced sample consisted of blood. These receptors were collected from a man aged 25-45 years with Graves' ophthalmopathy. CDR3s include the opening cysteine and the closing phenylalanine or tryptophan. The D gene is left open where the match is weak. Not all rows give a size; the values are once, few, many and, for expanded clones, a class.

V gene,J gene,CDR3 length,D gene,clone size,CDR3 DNA,CDR3 protein
TRBV30,TRBJ1-5,15,.,few,TGTGCCTGGAGTGCCAGAGACAGCTATTATCAGCCCCAGCATTTT,CAWSARDSYYQPQHF
TRBV6-1,TRBJ1-2,19,.,few,TGTGCCAGCAGACCACTTTCGGGACACCTTCCAATAGCTAACTATGGCTACACCTTC,CASRPLSGHLPIANYGYTF
TRBV7-2,TRBJ2-7,19,TRBD2,.,TGTGCCAGCAGCACCTACTCCCCGGGACTAGCGGGGGAGAAGGATGAGCAGTACTTC,CASSTYSPGLAGEKDEQYF
TRBV12-3/TRBV12-4,TRBJ1-3,15,TRBD1,.,TGTGCCAGCAGTTCCCAGGGACAGATCTATCACACCATATATTTT,CASSSQGQIYHTIYF
TRBV5-1,TRBJ2-1,18,TRBD2,few,TGCGCCAGCAGTCCTAGACTAGCGGGAGGGTCCTCCTACAATGAGCAGTTCTTC,CASSPRLAGGSSYNEQFF
TRBV11-2,TRBJ2-7,17,TRBD1,few,TGTGCCAGCAGCTTAATCCCAGTCGGGACAGGGACCTACGAGCAGTACTTC,CASSLIPVGTGTYEQYF
TRBV6-2/TRBV6-3,TRBJ1-4,16,.,.,TGTGCCAGCAGTTACTCTGTCTACTCAACTAATGAAAAACTGTTTTTT,CASSYSVYSTNEKLFF
TRBV28,TRBJ2-7,15,TRBD1,many,TGTGCCAGCAGTGAACCAGGGACAGGGGGCCAAGAGCAGTACTTC,CASSEPGTGGQEQYF
TRBV28,TRBJ1-2,13,TRBD1,many,TGTGCCAGCAGGCCGGGACAGCTCGGTGGCTACACCTTC,CASRPGQLGGYTF
TRBV7-9,TRBJ2-1,13,.,.,TGTGCCAGCAGCTGGCGGATACACAATGAGCAGTTCTTC,CASSWRIHNEQFF
TRBV6-1,TRBJ1-2,13,.,.,TGTGCCAGCAGTTTGGAGGGGCACGATGGCTACACCTTC,CASSLEGHDGYTF
TRBV28,TRBJ2-5,15,TRBD2,few,TGTGCCAGCAGTTTCCCAGCGGGAGTCGGGGAGACCCAGTACTTC,CASSFPAGVGETQYF
TRBV10-3,TRBJ2-7,16,TRBD1,few,TGTGCCATCAGTGGTACCGGGACAGGGGCCTCCTACGAGCAGTACTTC,CAISGTGTGASYEQYF
TRBV5-1,TRBJ1-1,17,TRBD1,few,TGCGCCAGCAGCTTGCCTACGGGACAGAGAGTGAACACTGAAGCTTTCTTT,CASSLPTGQRVNTEAFF
TRBV20-1,TRBJ1-6,14,.,.,TGCAGTGCGCTAGGGGACACGAGTAATTCACCCCTCCACTTT,CSALGDTSNSPLHF
TRBV27,TRBJ1-6,15,.,.,TGTGCCAGCAGTTTAGGCGCAGGGAGAAATTCACCCCTCCACTTT,CASSLGAGRNSPLHF
TRBV13,TRBJ2-7,14,TRBD2,.,TGTGCCAGCAGCTCGGGACTAGCGGATCTTGGGCAGTACTTC,CASSSGLADLGQYF
TRBV10-3,TRBJ1-1,15,.,.,TGTGCCATCAGTGAGAATGTAGGGGGGACGGTAGAGGCTTTCTTT,CAISENVGGTVEAFF
TRBV28,TRBJ1-5,13,.,many,TGTGCCAGCAGTACAAATAGCAATCAGCCCCAGCATTTT,CASSTNSNQPQHF
TRBV20-1,TRBJ1-1,13,.,.,TGCAGTGCTAGGGAGGGGGTGTACACTGAAGCTTTCTTT,CSAREGVYTEAFF
TRBV20-1,TRBJ2-7,14,.,.,TGCAGTGCGAATCCGATAGGGAGCTCCTACGAGCAGTACTTC,CSANPIGSSYEQYF
TRBV20-1,TRBJ2-1,13,.,many,TGCAGTGCTGACCGGGACCCCAACAATGAGCAGTTCTTC,CSADRDPNNEQFF
TRBV28,TRBJ2-7,16,TRBD1,.,TGTGCCAGCAGTGCCATCACGGCCGGGACAGGGCGTGGGCAGTACTTC,CASSAITAGTGRGQYF
TRBV5-1,TRBJ2-6,11,.,few,TGCGCCAGCGCTGGGGCCAACGTCCTGACTTTC,CASAGANVLTF
TRBV20-1,TRBJ1-4,14,.,few,TGCAGTGCTGGAGACACCGCTGGGGGTGAAAAACTGTTTTTT,CSAGDTAGGEKLFF
TRBV20-1,TRBJ2-7,15,TRBD1,.,TGCAGTGCTATCACGACAGGGGTCCTTAACTACGAGCAGTACTTC,CSAITTGVLNYEQYF
TRBV27,TRBJ2-3,16,TRBD2,many,TGTGCCAGCAGTTTTTTGTCGACTAGCGGGAGTGATACGCAGTATTTT,CASSFLSTSGSDTQYF
TRBV11-2,TRBJ1-1,12,.,few,TGTGCCAGCAGCTTAGTGGGGCTTCAAGCTTTCTTT,CASSLVGLQAFF
TRBV6-1,TRBJ1-3,14,.,.,TGTGCCAGCAGTCGGGCCTTCTCTGGAAACACCATATATTTT,CASSRAFSGNTIYF
TRBV28,TRBJ2-5,15,TRBD2,.,TGTGCCAGCAGTTTATCGTGGGAGGGACAAGAGACCCAGTACTTC,CASSLSWEGQETQYF
TRBV29-1,TRBJ2-7,12,.,few,TGCAGCGTAGGACACGATTCCTACGAGCAGTACTTC,CSVGHDSYEQYF
TRBV4-1,TRBJ2-1,14,TRBD1,.,TGCGCCAGCAGCCTCCTAACCCGACAGGGTGAGCAGTTCTTC,CASSLLTRQGEQFF
TRBV29-1,TRBJ2-1,14,.,few,TGCAGCGTTGAAGTCGATTACTCCTACAATGAGCAGTTCTTC,CSVEVDYSYNEQFF
TRBV3-1,TRBJ2-7,15,TRBD1,few,TGTGCCAGCAGCCAGGGCAATTACAGGGGCTACGAGCAGTACTTC,CASSQGNYRGYEQYF
TRBV6-1,TRBJ2-2,13,.,few,TGTGCCAGCAGTTCCCCCGCAGCCGGGGAGCTGTTTTTT,CASSSPAAGELFF
TRBV29-1,TRBJ2-7,13,.,.,TGCAGCGTCAATGGGGGAGAAGGCTACGAGCAGTACTTC,CSVNGGEGYEQYF
TRBV15,TRBJ2-7,13,TRBD1,.,TGTGCCACCAGACGGGACAGGGGGGGCGAGCAGTACTTC,CATRRDRGGEQYF
TRBV2,TRBJ2-2,13,.,few,TGTGCCAGCACGGCAGGGAACACCGGGGAGCTGTTTTTT,CASTAGNTGELFF
TRBV18,TRBJ1-4,13,.,many,TGTGCCAGCTCACGGGGCTCTAATGAAAAACTGTTTTTT,CASSRGSNEKLFF
TRBV20-1,TRBJ1-5,13,.,many,TGCAGTGCCAGAGGTGTAGACAATCAGCCCCAGCATTTT,CSARGVDNQPQHF
TRBV30,TRBJ2-2,15,TRBD1,.,TGTGCCTGGAGTCGAAGACAGGGGGGTACCGGGGAGCTGTTTTTT,CAWSRRQGGTGELFF
TRBV28,TRBJ1-5,13,.,.,TGTGCCAGCTCTCCCGGGGGGGCTCAGCCCCAGCATTTT,CASSPGGAQPQHF